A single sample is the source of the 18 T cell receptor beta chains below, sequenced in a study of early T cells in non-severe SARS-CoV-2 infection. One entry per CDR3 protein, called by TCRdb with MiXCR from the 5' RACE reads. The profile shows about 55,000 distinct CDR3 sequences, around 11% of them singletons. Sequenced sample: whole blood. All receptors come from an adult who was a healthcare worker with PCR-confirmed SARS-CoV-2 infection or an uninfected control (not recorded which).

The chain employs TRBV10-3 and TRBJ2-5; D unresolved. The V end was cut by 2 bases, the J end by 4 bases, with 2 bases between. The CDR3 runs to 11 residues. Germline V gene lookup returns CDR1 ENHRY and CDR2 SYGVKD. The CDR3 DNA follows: TGTGCCATCAGTGAGGGAGAGACCCAGTACTTC. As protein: CAISEGETQYF.

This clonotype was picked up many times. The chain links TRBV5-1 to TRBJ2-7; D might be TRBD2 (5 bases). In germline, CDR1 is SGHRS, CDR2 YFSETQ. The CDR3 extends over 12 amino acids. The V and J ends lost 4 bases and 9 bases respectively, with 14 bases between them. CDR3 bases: TGCGCCAGCAGCCTGGAAGAGGGTGGGCAGTACTTC. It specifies CASSLEEGGQYF.

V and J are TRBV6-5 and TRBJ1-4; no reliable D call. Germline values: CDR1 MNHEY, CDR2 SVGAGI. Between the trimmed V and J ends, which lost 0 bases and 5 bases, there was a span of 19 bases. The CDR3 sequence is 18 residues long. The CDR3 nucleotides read TGTGCCAGCAGTTACTCGGGCCAGGTTAATTGGGAAAATGAAAAACTGTTTTTT. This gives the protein CASSYSGQVNWENEKLFF.

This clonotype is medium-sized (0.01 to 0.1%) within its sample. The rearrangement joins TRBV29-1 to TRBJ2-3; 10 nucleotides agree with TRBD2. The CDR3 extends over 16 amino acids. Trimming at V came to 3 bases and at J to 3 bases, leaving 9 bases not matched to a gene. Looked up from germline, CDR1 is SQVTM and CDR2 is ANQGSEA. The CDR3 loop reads CSVEGLAGELTDTQYF. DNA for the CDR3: TGCAGCGTTGAGGGGCTAGCGGGAGAATTAACAGATACGCAGTATTTT.

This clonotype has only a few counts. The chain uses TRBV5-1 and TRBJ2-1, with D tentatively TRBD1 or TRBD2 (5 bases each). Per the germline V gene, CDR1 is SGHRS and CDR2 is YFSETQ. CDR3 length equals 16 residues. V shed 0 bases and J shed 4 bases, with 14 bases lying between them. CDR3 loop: CASSLGLGTIYNEQFF. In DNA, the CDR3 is TGCGCCAGCAGCTTGGGCCTCGGGACCATATACAATGAGCAGTTCTTC.

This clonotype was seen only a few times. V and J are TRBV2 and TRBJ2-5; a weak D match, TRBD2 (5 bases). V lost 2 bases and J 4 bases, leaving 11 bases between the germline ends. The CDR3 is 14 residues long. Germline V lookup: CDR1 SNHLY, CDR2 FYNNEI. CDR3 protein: CASSEMLAGETQYF. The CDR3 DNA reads TGTGCCAGCAGTGAAATGCTAGCTGGAGAGACCCAGTACTTC.

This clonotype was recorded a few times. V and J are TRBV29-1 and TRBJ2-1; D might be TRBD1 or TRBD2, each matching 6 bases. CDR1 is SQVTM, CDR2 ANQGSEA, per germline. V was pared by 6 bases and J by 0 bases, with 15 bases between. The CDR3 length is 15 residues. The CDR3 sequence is CSVEGGEVSYNEQFF. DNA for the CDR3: TGCAGCGTGGAGGGGGGAGAGGTCTCCTACAATGAGCAGTTCTTC.

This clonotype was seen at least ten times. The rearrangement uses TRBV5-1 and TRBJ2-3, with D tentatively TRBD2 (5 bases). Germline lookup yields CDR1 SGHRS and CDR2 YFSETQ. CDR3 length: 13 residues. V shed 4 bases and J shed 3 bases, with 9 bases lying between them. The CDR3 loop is CASSPTMTDTQYF. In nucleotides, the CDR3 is TGCGCCAGCAGCCCGACTATGACAGATACGCAGTATTTT.

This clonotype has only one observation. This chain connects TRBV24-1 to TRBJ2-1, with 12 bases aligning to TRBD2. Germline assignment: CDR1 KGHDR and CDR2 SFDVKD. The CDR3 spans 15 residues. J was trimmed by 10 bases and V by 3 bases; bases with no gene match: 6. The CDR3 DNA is TGTGCCACCAGTGATAGTACAGGACTAGCGGGAGAGCAGTTCTTC. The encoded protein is CATSDSTGLAGEQFF.

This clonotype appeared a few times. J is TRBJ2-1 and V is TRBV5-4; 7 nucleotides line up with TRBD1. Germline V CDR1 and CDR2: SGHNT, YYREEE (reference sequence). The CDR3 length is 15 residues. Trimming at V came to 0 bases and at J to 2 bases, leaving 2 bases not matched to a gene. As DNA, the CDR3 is TGTGCCAGCAGCTTGGATCAGGGGGCCTACAATGAGCAGTTCTTC. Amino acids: CASSLDQGAYNEQFF.

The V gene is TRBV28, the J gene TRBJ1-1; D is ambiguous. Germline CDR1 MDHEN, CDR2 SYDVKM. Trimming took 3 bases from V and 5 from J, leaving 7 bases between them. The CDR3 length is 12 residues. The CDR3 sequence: CASSFARTEAFF. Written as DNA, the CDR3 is TGTGCCAGCAGTTTTGCGCGGACTGAAGCTTTCTTT.

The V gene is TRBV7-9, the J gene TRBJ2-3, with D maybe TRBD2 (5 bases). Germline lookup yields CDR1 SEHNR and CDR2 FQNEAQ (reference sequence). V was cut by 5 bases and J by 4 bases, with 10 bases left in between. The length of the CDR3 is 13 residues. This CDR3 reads CASSAPLADTQYF. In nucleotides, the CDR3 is TGTGCCAGCAGCGCCCCACTAGCAGATACGCAGTATTTT.

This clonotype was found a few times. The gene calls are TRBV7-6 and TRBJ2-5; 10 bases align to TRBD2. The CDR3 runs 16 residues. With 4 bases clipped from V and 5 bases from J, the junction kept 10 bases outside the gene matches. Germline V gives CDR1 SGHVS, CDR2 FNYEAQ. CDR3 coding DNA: TGTGCCAGCAGCTATACGGGACTAGCGAACCGGGAGACCCAGTACTTC. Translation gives CASSYTGLANRETQYF.

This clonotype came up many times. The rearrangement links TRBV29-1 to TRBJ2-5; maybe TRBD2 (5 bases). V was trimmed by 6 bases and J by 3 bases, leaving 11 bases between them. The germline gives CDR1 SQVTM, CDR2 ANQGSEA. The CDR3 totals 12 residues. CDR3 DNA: TGCAGCGTCGAGGGAGACAAAGAGACCCAGTACTTC. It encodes CSVEGDKETQYF.

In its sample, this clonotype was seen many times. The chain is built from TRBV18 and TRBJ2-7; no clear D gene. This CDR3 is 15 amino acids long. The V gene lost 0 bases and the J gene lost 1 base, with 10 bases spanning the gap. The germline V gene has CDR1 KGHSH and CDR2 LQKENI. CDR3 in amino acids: CASSPPLGRSYEQYF. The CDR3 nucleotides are TGTGCCAGCTCACCACCCCTAGGAAGGTCCTACGAGCAGTACTTC.

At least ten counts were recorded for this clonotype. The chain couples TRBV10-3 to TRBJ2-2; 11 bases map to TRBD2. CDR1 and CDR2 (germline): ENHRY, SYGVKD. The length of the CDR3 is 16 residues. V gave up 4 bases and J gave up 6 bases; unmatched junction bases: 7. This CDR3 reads CAISASGLAAAGELFF. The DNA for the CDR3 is TGTGCCATCAGTGCCTCGGGACTAGCGGCGGCCGGGGAGCTGTTTTTT.

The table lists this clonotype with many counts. The CDR3 bases are TGCGCCAGCAGGGAGAGGCCAGGGAGCCTGAACACTGAAGCTTTCTTT. Residues: CASRERPGSLNTEAFF. V usage is TRBV5-1 and J usage is TRBJ1-1; the D gene is possibly TRBD1 (5 bases). Trimming stripped 5 bases from V and 0 bases from J, with 17 bases between. CDR1 and CDR2 from the germline V gene are SGHRS and YFSETQ. The CDR3 consists of 16 residues.

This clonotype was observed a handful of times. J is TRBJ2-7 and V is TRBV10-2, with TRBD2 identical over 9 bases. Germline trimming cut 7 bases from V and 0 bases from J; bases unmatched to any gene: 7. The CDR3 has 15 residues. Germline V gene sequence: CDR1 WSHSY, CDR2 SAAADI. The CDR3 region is CASTTSGFSSYEQYF. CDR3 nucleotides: TGCGCCAGCACAACTAGCGGGTTTAGCTCCTACGAGCAGTACTTC.